One and the same sample provided the 26 T cell receptor beta chains below, sequenced in a study of blood T cell repertoires in COVID-19. Data came from immunoSEQ multiplex PCR; TCRdb stores just in-frame clones and leaves some out. This sample has about 140,000 clones, with 70% to 85% found just once. Material for sequencing was peripheral blood. These receptors came from a man aged 60 to 75 with active or convalescent COVID-19.

This clone showed up just a few times. The rearrangement joins TRBV7-2 to TRBJ1-6; tentative D call: TRBD1 (6 bases). CDR3 size: 16 residues. The V gene's germline CDR1 is SGHTA and CDR2 FQGNSA. Trimming removed 1 base from V and 7 bases from J, with 14 bases in between. CDR3 coding DNA: TGTGCCAGCAGCTTAGTGGGGGCAGGGCCGAATTCACCCCTCCACTTT. Protein: CASSLVGAGPNSPLHF.

The chain recombines TRBV19 with TRBJ1-4, with D maybe TRBD1 (5 bases). CDR1 LNHDA and CDR2 SQIVND come from the germline V gene (reference sequence). With 4 bases removed from V and 8 bases from J, the gap between germline ends came to 14 bases. The CDR3 is 14 residues long. CDR3 DNA sequence: TGTGCCAGTAGTACGGGAGGGACCCGGGAAAAACTGTTTTTT. It encodes CASSTGGTREKLFF.

The rearrangement links TRBV12-3 or TRBV12-4 to TRBJ2-3, with no clear D. Between the trimmed V and J ends, which lost 5 bases and 7 bases, there was a span of 7 bases. This CDR3 comprises 11 residues. CDR3 bases: TGTGCCAGCAGTCTCAGTTATACGCAGTATTTT. It codes for CASSLSYTQYF.

This chain connects TRBV6-5 to TRBJ1-1, with no clear D. Trimming removed 0 bases from V and 13 bases from J, with 12 bases in between. This CDR3 contains 12 residues. Germline V gives CDR1 MNHEY, CDR2 SVGAGI. The CDR3 spells CASSYSVGVFFF. In DNA form, the CDR3 reads TGTGCCAGCAGTTACTCGGTCGGTGTGTTTTTCTTT.

The V call is TRBV4-3, the J call TRBJ1-1; possibly TRBD1 for D (5 bases). V dropped 4 bases and J dropped 3 bases, with 9 bases sitting between them. This CDR3 region has 13 residues. Germline CDR1 LGHNA, CDR2 YSLEER. The DNA of the CDR3 is TGCGCCAGCAGCCCCGACAGAGACACTGAAGCTTTCTTT. This sequence encodes CASSPDRDTEAFF.

V usage is TRBV5-6 and J usage is TRBJ2-7; 9 bases line up with TRBD2. Germline-derived CDR1 and CDR2 are SGHDT and YYEEEE. After removal of 3 bases from V and 4 bases from J, the junction contained 11 bases not matched to a gene. The CDR3 runs to 16 residues. The CDR3 DNA follows: TGTGCCAGCAGCTCGGTTAGCGGGAGCCGGGGATACGAGCAGTACGTC. Translation gives CASSSVSGSRGYEQYV.

The CDR3 sequence: CASSTTNGADTQYF. The CDR3 DNA reads as TGTGCCAGCAGCACCACCAACGGGGCAGATACGCAGTATTTT. This chain uses TRBV7-6 with TRBJ2-3, with D tentatively TRBD2 (5 bases). With 5 bases removed from V and 4 bases from J, the gap between germline ends came to 13 bases. The CDR3 extends over 14 amino acids. The germline CDR1 and CDR2 sequences are SGHVS and FNYEAQ.

The J gene is TRBJ1-1, the V gene TRBV7-9, with unresolved D. This CDR3 region has 15 residues. Deletions cut 6 bases from V and 0 bases from J, with 14 bases between. Per the germline V gene, CDR1 is SEHNR and CDR2 is FQNEAQ (reference sequence). Written as DNA, the CDR3 is TGTGCCAGCAGACGAGAGGGTTTCATGAACACTGAAGCTTTCTTT. Protein sequence: CASRREGFMNTEAFF.

This clone was detected only once. CDR3 loop: CASSPGTSQETQYF. Written as DNA, the CDR3 is TGTGCCAGCAGCCCCGGGACTTCCCAAGAGACCCAGTACTTC. The chain has TRBV3-1 (or the pseudogene TRBV3-2) and TRBJ2-5; D may be TRBD2 (6 bases). Trimming cost V 4 bases and J 1 base, with 10 bases left between them. Germline V CDR1 and CDR2: LGHDT, YNNKEL (reference sequence). The CDR3 has 14 residues.

The chain couples TRBV7-2 to TRBJ2-1, with TRBD2 matching 10 bases. V shed 1 base and J 4 bases; nucleotides not matched to a gene: 7. The CDR3 loop spans 17 amino acids. In germline, CDR1 is SGHTA, CDR2 FQGNSA. The CDR3 DNA reads TGTGCCAGCAGCTTAGTGGGTCGAGCGGGAGGGTACAATGAGCAGTTCTTC. This codes for CASSLVGRAGGYNEQFF.

CDR3 sequence reads: CASSVSGRAAENEQFF. CDR3 in DNA: TGTGCCAGCAGCGTTAGCGGGAGGGCCGCGGAAAATGAGCAGTTCTTC. The chain has TRBV9 and TRBJ2-1; the match to TRBD2 covers 11 bases. The CDR3 loop spans 16 amino acids. Germline assignment: CDR1 SGDLS and CDR2 YYNGEE. The ends lost 2 bases at V and 7 bases at J; junction bases unmatched: 8.

This rearrangement joins TRBV4-1 to TRBJ1-3; D is unresolved. V was clipped by 2 bases and J by 0 bases, with 2 bases between them. The CDR3 totals 13 residues. Germline assignment: CDR1 MGHRA and CDR2 YSYEKL. CDR3 DNA: TGCGCCAGCAGCCAACGCTCTGGAAACACCATATATTTT. Its protein product is CASSQRSGNTIYF.

This chain uses TRBV7-9 with TRBJ1-1, with TRBD1 matching over 8 bases. V trimming: 6 bases; J trimming: 5 bases; junction bases outside the gene matches: 5. This CDR3 contains 13 residues. The V gene's germline CDR1 is SEHNR and CDR2 FQNEAQ (reference sequence). Here the CDR3 reads CASRQGASTEAFF. CDR3 nucleotide sequence: TGTGCCAGCAGGCAGGGGGCGAGTACTGAAGCTTTCTTT.

The V call is TRBV5-6, the J call TRBJ1-1; D ambiguous. V shed 0 bases and J shed 5 bases, with 8 bases lying between them. CDR1 SGHDT and CDR2 YYEEEE come from the germline V gene. There are 13 residues in the CDR3. The CDR3 sequence: CASSLGRGTEAFF. CDR3 DNA: TGTGCCAGCAGCTTGGGGCGCGGGACTGAAGCTTTCTTT. Combining the CDR3 with reference TRBV5-6 and TRBJ1-1 gives the whole variable domain DAGVTQSPTHLIKTRGQQVTLRCSPKSGHDTVSWYQQALGQGPQFIFQYYEEEERQRGNFPDRFSGHQFPNYSSELNVNALLLGDSALYLCASSLGRGTEAFFGQGTRLTVV.

This rearrangement joins TRBV5-6 to TRBJ1-4; D is perhaps TRBD1 (5 bases). There are 16 residues in the CDR3. The V gene's germline CDR1 is SGHDT and CDR2 YYEEEE. V was clipped by 1 base and J by 0 bases, with 10 bases between them. This CDR3 reads CASSLQGGPTNEKLFF. CDR3 DNA sequence: TGTGCCAGCAGCTTGCAGGGAGGGCCAACTAATGAAAAACTGTTTTTT.

The chain has TRBV7-6 and TRBJ1-5, with a weak D call TRBD1 (6 bases). This CDR3 spans 16 amino acids. Trimming cost V 0 bases and J 2 bases, with 11 bases left between them. Germline CDR1 reads SGHVS; CDR2 reads FNYEAQ. This CDR3 reads CASSLATGNGNQPQHF. CDR3 DNA sequence: TGTGCCAGCAGCTTAGCAACAGGGAATGGCAATCAGCCCCAGCATTTT. Combining the CDR3 with reference TRBV7-6 and TRBJ1-5 gives the whole variable domain GAGVSQSPRYKVTKRGQDVALRCDPISGHVSLYWYRQALGQGPEFLTYFNYEAQQDKSGLPNDRFSAERPEGSISTLTIQRTEQRDSAMYRCASSLATGNGNQPQHFGDGTRLSIL.

This clone was seen only a few times. The V call is TRBV5-6, the J call TRBJ1-2, with D hard to call. CDR1 is SGHDT, CDR2 YYEEEE, per germline. The CDR3 is 14 residues long. V was clipped by 4 bases and J by 0 bases, with 10 bases between them. The CDR3: CASSRGTSNYGYTF. CDR3 sequence (DNA): TGTGCCAGCAGCCGCGGAACTTCTAACTATGGCTACACCTTC. Full variable domain (missing parts from reference TRBV5-6 and TRBJ1-2): DAGVTQSPTHLIKTRGQQVTLRCSPKSGHDTVSWYQQALGQGPQFIFQYYEEEERQRGNFPDRFSGHQFPNYSSELNVNALLLGDSALYLCASSRGTSNYGYTFGSGTRLTVV.

The gene calls are TRBV6-5 and TRBJ2-3; 9 nucleotides agree with TRBD2. Germline V gives CDR1 MNHEY, CDR2 SVGAGI. The CDR3 is 13 amino acids. The ends lost 7 bases at V and 9 bases at J; junction bases unmatched: 8. The CDR3 here is CASMTAGGPTQYF. The CDR3, as DNA: TGTGCCAGCATGACAGCGGGGGGCCCGACGCAGTATTTT.

A few counts support this clone. The rearrangement links TRBV6-2 or TRBV6-3 to TRBJ1-3; the D gene is possibly TRBD1 (5 bases). CDR3 length: 16 amino acids. V lost 0 bases, J lost 2 bases, and 11 bases lay in between. Germline CDR1 is MNHEY and CDR2 is SVGEGT. The CDR3 sequence: CASSYSDGRAGNTIYF. The CDR3 DNA reads TGTGCCAGCAGTTACTCGGACGGCAGGGCTGGAAACACCATATATTTT.

The chain links TRBV11-3 to TRBJ2-1; 9 nucleotides match TRBD2. Trimming took 5 bases from V and 5 from J; bases not matched to a gene: 7. From germline, CDR1 is SGHNT and CDR2 YENEEA. The CDR3 is made up of 15 amino acids. This chain's CDR3 is CASSGGLAGNNEQFF. The CDR3 bases are TGTGCCAGCAGCGGGGGGCTAGCGGGGAACAATGAGCAGTTCTTC.

The chain employs TRBV11-3 and TRBJ1-4, with 9 bases lining up with TRBD1. CDR3 size: 17 residues. Germline V lookup: CDR1 SGHNT, CDR2 YENEEA. Germline trimming cut 2 bases from V and 5 bases from J; bases unmatched to any gene: 9. Here the CDR3 DNA reads TGTGCCAGCAGCTTAAGCACAGGGGGCGGATCGAATGAAAAACTGTTTTTT. As protein: CASSLSTGGGSNEKLFF.

The chain has TRBV7-2 and TRBJ1-1, with 7 positions matching TRBD1. Per the germline V gene, CDR1 is SGHTA and CDR2 is FQGNSA. V was pared by 6 bases and J by 4 bases, with 11 bases of the junction left unmatched. This CDR3 contains 15 residues. The CDR3 sequence: CASSHRQGGTTEAFF. The CDR3 nucleotides read TGTGCCAGCAGTCATAGACAGGGCGGTACCACTGAAGCTTTCTTT.

V is TRBV5-4 and J is TRBJ2-7; 7 bases agree with TRBD1. J gave up 5 bases and V 2 bases, and 7 bases lay outside the gene matches. This CDR3 is built from 14 residues. The germline V gene encodes CDR1 SGHNT and CDR2 YYREEE (reference sequence). The CDR3 here is CASSFYRGPDEQYV. The CDR3 coding sequence is TGTGCCAGCAGCTTTTACAGGGGACCCGACGAGCAGTACGTC.

This clone was seen more than once but under ten times. The V and J genes are TRBV14 and TRBJ1-1, with 9 nucleotides matching TRBD1. With 4 bases clipped from V and 11 bases from J, the junction kept 11 bases outside the gene matches. Germline V gene lookup returns CDR1 SGHDN and CDR2 FVKESK. CDR3 size: 14 residues. CDR3 residues: CASSPTRRDREAFF. The CDR3 DNA reads as TGTGCCAGCAGCCCCACAAGACGGGACAGGGAGGCTTTCTTT.

This chain connects TRBV6-5 to TRBJ1-2; D may be TRBD1 (5 bases). This CDR3 region has 14 residues. V was shortened by 5 bases and J by 6 bases, with 16 bases between the two germline ends. Germline lookup yields CDR1 MNHEY and CDR2 SVGAGI. CDR3 DNA: TGTGCCAGCAGTCCCCCGGGGGGTTCTCATGGCTACACCTTC. It encodes CASSPPGGSHGYTF.

V gene TRBV4-3 combines with J gene TRBJ2-2; no clear D gene. V gave up 0 bases and J gave up 1 base, with 9 bases separating them. Per the germline V gene, CDR1 is LGHNA and CDR2 is YSLEER. The CDR3 runs 16 residues. The CDR3 sequence is CASSQDSILNTGELFF. The DNA for the CDR3 is TGCGCCAGCAGCCAAGATTCTATACTGAACACCGGGGAGCTGTTTTTT.